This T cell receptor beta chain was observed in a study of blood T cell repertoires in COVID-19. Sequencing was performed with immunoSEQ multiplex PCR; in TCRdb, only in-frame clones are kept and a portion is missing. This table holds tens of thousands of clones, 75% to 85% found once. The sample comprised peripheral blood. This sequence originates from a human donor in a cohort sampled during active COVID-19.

The CDR3 DNA reads as TGCAGCGTTGAGATTGGGGCGGCTGGGGAGACCCAGTACTTC. Its protein product is CSVEIGAAGETQYF. The V gene is TRBV29-1, the J gene TRBJ2-5, with a tentative D call TRBD1 (5 bases). The CDR3 covers 14 residues. V was shortened by 3 bases and J by 5 bases, with 16 bases between the two germline ends. CDR1 SQVTM and CDR2 ANQGSEA come from the germline V gene.